The entry below gives a single T cell receptor (beta chain) sequence along with its context. Trimming left V 2 bases short and J 2 bases short, with 2 bases between. The CDR3 covers 12 residues. Germline V lookup: CDR1 SNHLY, CDR2 FYNNEI. With a J-beta primer mix and a sample-barcoded 5' primer, a second PCR ran about 6 to 11 cycles. MiXCR, applied by TCRdb to the 5' RACE reads, yields one record per CDR3 protein. The sample has nearly 1 million distinct CDR3 sequences; about 51% are singletons. These data originate in a study of blood T cells in healthy people across ages. The chain uses TRBV2 and TRBJ2-3; D is ambiguous. The sequencing input was blood. This sequence was found in a woman aged 55 to 70 in good health. The CDR3 spells CASSEITDTQYF. The CDR3 DNA is TGTGCCAGCAGTGAAATCACAGATACGCAGTATTTT.